The 16 T cell receptor beta chains below come from one sample, sequenced in a study of post-analysis software for immune sequencing data. Findings and limits, study-wide: Comparison of patients with controls showed five TRBV segments more frequent in patients, TRBV5-6, TRBV5-1 and TRBV20-1 among them.

Antigens for these TCRs are unknown. TCR beta cDNA libraries had unique molecular identifiers. TCRdb fed the PCR reads into MiXCR, producing one record per CDR3 protein. The top ten hold 7.5% to 8.5% of the sample, which has more than 350,000 distinct CDR3 sequences, 35% to 45% seen once. Sequenced sample: blood. Receptor source: a girl under 10 years old with multiple sclerosis.

This rearrangement joins TRBV5-1 to TRBJ2-5, with 9 bases fitting TRBD1. The J segment lost 5 bases and the V segment lost 4 bases, leaving 6 bases of the junction unmatched. The germline V gene encodes CDR1 SGHRS and CDR2 YFSETQ. CDR3 size: 14 residues. CDR3 in amino acids: CASSGQGIGETQYF. The DNA of the CDR3 is TGCGCCAGCAGCGGACAGGGGATCGGGGAGACCCAGTACTTC.

On this clonotype itself: Mismatch with germline at one junction end may stem from a read error. This chain uses TRBV12-3 or TRBV12-4 with TRBJ2-3, with 8 bases identical to TRBD1. The length of the CDR3 is 14 residues. The CDR3 region has the DNA TGTGCCAGCATCACAGGGGGGTGGACAGGTACGCAGTATTTT. This gives the protein CASITGGWTGTQYF.

The chain links TRBV28 to TRBJ2-6; D is undetermined. The CDR3 covers 15 residues. Trimming removed 6 bases from V and 0 bases from J, with 9 bases in between. Germline CDR1 reads MDHEN; CDR2 reads SYDVKM. The CDR3 bases are TGTGCCAGCAGCCCCACAGCCTCTGGGGCCAACGTCCTGACTTTC. It encodes CASSPTASGANVLTF.

The J gene is TRBJ1-6, the V gene TRBV15, with a tentative D call TRBD1 (5 bases). V was cut by 0 bases and J by 0 bases, with 6 bases left in between. Germline V lookup: CDR1 LNHNV, CDR2 YYDKDF (reference sequence). The CDR3 contains 16 residues. The CDR3: CATSRDRVSYNSPLHF. The CDR3 DNA is TGTGCCACCAGCAGAGACAGGGTCTCCTATAATTCACCCCTCCACTTT. The full variable domain, its missing parts supplied by reference TRBV15 and TRBJ1-6, is DAMVIQNPRYQVTQFGKPVTLSCSQTLNHNVMYWYQQKSSQAPKLLFHYYDKDFNNEADTPDNFQSRRPNTSFCFLDIRSPGLGDTAMYLCATSRDRVSYNSPLHFGNGTRLTVT.

CDR3 DNA: TGTGCCAGCAGCCAAGGGACTAGCGGGGGGACGTACCAAGAGACCCAGTACTTC. It is translated as CASSQGTSGGTYQETQYF. This chain links TRBV3-1 with TRBJ2-5, with 14 nucleotides matching TRBD2. The germline V gene encodes CDR1 LGHDT and CDR2 YNNKEL (reference sequence). V dropped 1 base and J dropped 0; count of bases not matched to a gene: 4. There are 18 residues in the CDR3.

The sample holds a few counts of this clonotype. The chain carries TRBV7-9 and TRBJ1-1; D is perhaps TRBD1 (5 bases). The CDR3 sequence is 17 residues long. The V and J ends lost 5 bases and 0 bases respectively, with 19 bases between them. Germline V gene data show CDR1 as SEHNR and CDR2 as FQNEAQ (reference sequence). The CDR3 reads CASSPGGLPLMNTEAFF. CDR3 sequence (DNA): TGTGCCAGCAGCCCCGGGGGACTACCACTTATGAACACTGAAGCTTTCTTT.

The rearrangement joins TRBV15 to TRBJ2-7; no definite D call. CDR1 LNHNV and CDR2 YYDKDF come from the germline V gene (reference sequence). The CDR3 totals 13 residues. Deletions cut 0 bases from V and 6 bases from J, with 9 bases between. CDR3 in DNA: TGTGCCACCAGCAGAGATTGGGCTGGCGAGCAGTACTTC. Translating gives CATSRDWAGEQYF.

This clonotype was observed a handful of times. In nucleotides, the CDR3 is TGTGCCAGCAGCTCGGAGGGAGGGAATGAGCAGTTCTTC. Translating it yields CASSSEGGNEQFF. This chain links TRBV7-9 with TRBJ2-1; 7 bases line up with TRBD2. Germline values: CDR1 SEHNR, CDR2 FQNEAQ (reference sequence). This CDR3 has 13 amino acids. J gave up 7 bases and V 4 bases, and 4 bases lay outside the gene matches.

This sequence joins TRBV7-9 and TRBJ2-3; D perhaps matches TRBD1 (6 bases). Germline-derived CDR1 and CDR2 are SEHNR and FQNEAQ (reference sequence). V was cut by 4 bases and J by 2 bases, with 13 bases left in between. The CDR3 spans 15 residues. The CDR3 here is CASSSQGSLTDTQYF. In DNA form, the CDR3 reads TGTGCCAGCAGCTCGCAGGGGTCGCTCACAGATACGCAGTATTTT.

The rearrangement links TRBV7-2 to TRBJ2-2; 11 nucleotides match TRBD2. The CDR3 extends over 15 amino acids. Germline V CDR1 and CDR2: SGHTA, FQGNSA. V lost 5 bases and J lost 10; bases outside the gene matches: 9. CDR3 sequence: CASSHSGLAEVELFF. DNA for the CDR3: TGTGCCAGCAGCCACTCGGGACTAGCGGAGGTGGAGCTGTTTTTT.

On this clonotype: Because it lacks the conserved phenylalanine or tryptophan at the end, this CDR3 is likely a read error. The chain couples TRBV15 to TRBJ2-1; 7 positions match TRBD2. CDR3 size: 17 residues. After removal of 2 bases from V and 5 bases from J, the junction contained 12 bases not matched to a gene. Per germline, CDR1 LNHNV and CDR2 YYDKDF (reference sequence). Here the CDR3 reads CATSRTVGLADHNEQFC. CDR3 nucleotide sequence: TGTGCCACCAGCAGAACAGTCGGTCTAGCGGACCACAATGAGCAGTTCTGC.

CDR3 bases: TGTGCCAGCAGGGTGTGGTCCTACAATGAGCAGTTCTTC. This gives the protein CASRVWSYNEQFF. V gene TRBV14 combines with J gene TRBJ2-1, with D unresolved. The V gene's germline CDR1 is SGHDN and CDR2 FVKESK. The length of the CDR3 is 13 residues. Trimming pared 6 bases from V and 1 base from J, leaving 7 bases between.

This chain connects TRBV4-3 to TRBJ1-1, with 8 nucleotides matching TRBD1. Trimming took 4 bases from V and 3 from J; bases not matched to a gene: 4. This CDR3 region has 14 residues. Germline V lookup: CDR1 LGHNA, CDR2 YSLEER. CDR3 nucleotide sequence: TGCGCCAGCAGCCCGACAGGGGCCTACACTGAAGCTTTCTTT. It specifies CASSPTGAYTEAFF.

This clonotype came up a few times. This chain connects TRBV12-3 or TRBV12-4 to TRBJ2-1; 8 nucleotides agree with TRBD2. This CDR3 has 15 amino acids. Trimming at V came to 3 bases and at J to 6 bases, leaving 7 bases not matched to a gene. CDR3 sequence (DNA): TGTGCCAGCAGTTTTCCCGGGGGGGCCCCCAATGAGCAGTTCTTC. This gives the protein CASSFPGGAPNEQFF.

In its sample, this clonotype was seen a few times. The chain employs TRBV5-1 and TRBJ2-7; tentatively, D is TRBD1 (6 bases). The CDR3 covers 15 residues. Trimming shortened V by 2 bases and J by 4 bases, and 16 bases separated the two germline ends. CDR1 is SGHRS and CDR2 is YFSETQ in the germline V gene. DNA for the CDR3: TGCGCCAGCAGCTTTTCCTCCGGGACACCATACGAGCAGTACTTC. Translating gives CASSFSSGTPYEQYF.

On this clonotype: This sequence may be a read error, since a much larger clone differs from it by one base. This chain uses TRBV12-3 or TRBV12-4 with TRBJ2-7; D is undetermined. The J call may be mistaken, given a closer DNA end match to TRBJ2-5. This CDR3 comprises 11 residues. The CDR3 coding sequence is TGTGCCAGCAGTTTGTTTGAGACCCAGTACTTC. Its translation: CASSLFETQYF.